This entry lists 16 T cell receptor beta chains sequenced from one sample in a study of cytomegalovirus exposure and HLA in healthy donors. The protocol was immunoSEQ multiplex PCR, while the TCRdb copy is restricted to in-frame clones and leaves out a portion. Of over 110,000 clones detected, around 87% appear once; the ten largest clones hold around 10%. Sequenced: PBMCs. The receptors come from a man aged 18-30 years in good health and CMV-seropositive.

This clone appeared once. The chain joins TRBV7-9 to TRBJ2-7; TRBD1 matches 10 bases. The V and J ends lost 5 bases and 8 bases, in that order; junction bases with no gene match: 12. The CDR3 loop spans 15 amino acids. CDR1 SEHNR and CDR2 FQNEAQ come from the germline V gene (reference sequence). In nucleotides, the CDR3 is TGTGCCAGCAGCCCGCCCCGGGACAGGGGAGTTCAGCAGTACTTC. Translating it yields CASSPPRDRGVQQYF. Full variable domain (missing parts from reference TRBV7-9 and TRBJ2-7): DTGVSQNPRHKITKRGQNVTFRCDPISEHNRLYWYRQTLGQGPEFLTYFQNEAQLEKSRLLSDRFSAERPKGSFSTLEIQRTEQGDSAMYLCASSPPRDRGVQQYFGPGTRLTVT.

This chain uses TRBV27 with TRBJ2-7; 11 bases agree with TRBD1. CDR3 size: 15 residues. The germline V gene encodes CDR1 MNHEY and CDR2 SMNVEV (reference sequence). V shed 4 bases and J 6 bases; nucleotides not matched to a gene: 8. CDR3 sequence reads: CASSSRTGGFGEQYF. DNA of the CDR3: TGTGCCAGCAGTTCCAGGACAGGGGGCTTCGGCGAGCAGTACTTC.

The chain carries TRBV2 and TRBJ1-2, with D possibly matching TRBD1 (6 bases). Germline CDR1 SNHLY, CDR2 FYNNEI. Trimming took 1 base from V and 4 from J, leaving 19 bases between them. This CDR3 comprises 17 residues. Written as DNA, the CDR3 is TGTGCCAGCAGTGAAGGGGGTGGACAGTTTCCGCCCTATGGCTACACCTTC. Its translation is CASSEGGGQFPPYGYTF.

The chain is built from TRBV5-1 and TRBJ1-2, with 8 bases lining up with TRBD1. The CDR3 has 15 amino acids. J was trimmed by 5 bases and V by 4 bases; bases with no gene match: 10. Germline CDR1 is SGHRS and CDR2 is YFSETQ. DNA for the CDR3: TGCGCCAGCAGCACCGGACAGGGCGCCCTGTATGGCTACACCTTC. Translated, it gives CASSTGQGALYGYTF.

The CDR3 is CASSADRGRTNEQFF. The CDR3 DNA follows: TGCGCCAGCAGCGCGGACAGGGGGCGCACTAATGAGCAGTTCTTC. The chain links TRBV5-1 to TRBJ2-1, with 11 bases that match TRBD1. V lost 4 bases and J lost 7; bases outside the gene matches: 7. This CDR3 spans 15 amino acids. CDR1 SGHRS and CDR2 YFSETQ come from the germline V gene.

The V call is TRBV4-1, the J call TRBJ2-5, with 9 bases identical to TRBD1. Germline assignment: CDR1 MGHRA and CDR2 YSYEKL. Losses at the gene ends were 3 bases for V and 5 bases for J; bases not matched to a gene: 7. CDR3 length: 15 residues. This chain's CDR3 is CASSHGQGILETQYF. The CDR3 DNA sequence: TGCGCCAGCAGCCACGGACAGGGGATTTTGGAGACCCAGTACTTC.

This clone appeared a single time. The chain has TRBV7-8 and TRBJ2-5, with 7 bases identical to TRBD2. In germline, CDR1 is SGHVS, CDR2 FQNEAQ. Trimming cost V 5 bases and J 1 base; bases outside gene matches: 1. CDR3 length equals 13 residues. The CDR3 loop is CASSGRVQETQYF. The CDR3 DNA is TGTGCCAGCAGCGGGAGGGTCCAAGAGACCCAGTACTTC. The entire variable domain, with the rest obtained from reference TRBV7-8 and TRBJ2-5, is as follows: GAGVSQSPRYKVAKRGQDVALRCDPISGHVSLFWYQQALGQGPEFLTYFQNEAQLDKSGLPSDRFFAERPEGSVSTLKIQRTQQEDSAVYLCASSGRVQETQYFGPGTRLLVL.

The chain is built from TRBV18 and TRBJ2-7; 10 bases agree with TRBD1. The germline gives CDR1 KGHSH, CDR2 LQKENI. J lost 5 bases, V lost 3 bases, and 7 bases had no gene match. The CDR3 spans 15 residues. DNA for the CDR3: TGTGCCAGCTCACCGCGGGACAGGGGCTTGAACGAGCAGTACTTC. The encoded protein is CASSPRDRGLNEQYF. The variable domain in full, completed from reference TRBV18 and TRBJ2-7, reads NAGVMQNPRHLVRRRGQEARLRCSPMKGHSHVYWYRQLPEEGLKFMVYLQKENIIDESGMPKERFSAEFPKEGPSILRIQQVVRGDSAAYFCASSPRDRGLNEQYFGPGTRLTVT.

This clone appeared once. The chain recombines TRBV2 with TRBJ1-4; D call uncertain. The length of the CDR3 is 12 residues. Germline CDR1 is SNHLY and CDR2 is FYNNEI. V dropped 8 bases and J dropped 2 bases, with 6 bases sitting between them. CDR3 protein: CASRYTNEKLFF. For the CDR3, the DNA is TGTGCCAGCCGGTACACTAATGAAAAACTGTTTTTT.

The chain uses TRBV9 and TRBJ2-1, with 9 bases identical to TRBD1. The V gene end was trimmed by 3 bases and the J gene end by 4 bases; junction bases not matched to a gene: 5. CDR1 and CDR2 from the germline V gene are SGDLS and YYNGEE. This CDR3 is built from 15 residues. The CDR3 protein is CASSADGTGYNEQFF. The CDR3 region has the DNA TGTGCCAGCAGCGCCGACGGGACAGGGTACAATGAGCAGTTCTTC.

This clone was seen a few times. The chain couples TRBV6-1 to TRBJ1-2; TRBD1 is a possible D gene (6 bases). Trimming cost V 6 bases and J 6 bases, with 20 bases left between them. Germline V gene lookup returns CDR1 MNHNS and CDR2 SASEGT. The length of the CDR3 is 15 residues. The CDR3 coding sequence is TGTGCCAGCAGCCTCCTCACGGGGGGCGCGCATGGCTACACCTTC. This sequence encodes CASSLLTGGAHGYTF.

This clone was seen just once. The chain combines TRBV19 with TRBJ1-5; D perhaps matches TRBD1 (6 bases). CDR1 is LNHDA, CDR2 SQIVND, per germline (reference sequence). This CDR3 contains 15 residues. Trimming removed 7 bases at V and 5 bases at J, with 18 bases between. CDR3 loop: CASTEPTGWDQPQHF. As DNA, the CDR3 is TGTGCCAGTACAGAGCCCACAGGGTGGGATCAGCCCCAGCATTTT.

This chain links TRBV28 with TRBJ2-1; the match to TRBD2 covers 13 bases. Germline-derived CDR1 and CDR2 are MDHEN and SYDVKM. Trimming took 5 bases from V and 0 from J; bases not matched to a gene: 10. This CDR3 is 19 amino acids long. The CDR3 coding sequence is TGTGCCAGCAGTAAGGGACTAGCGGGACTCCTGGGCTCCTACAATGAGCAGTTCTTC. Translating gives CASSKGLAGLLGSYNEQFF. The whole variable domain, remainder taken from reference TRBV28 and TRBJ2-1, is DVKVTQSSRYLVKRTGEKVFLECVQDMDHENMFWYRQDPGLGLRLIYFSYDVKMKEKGDIPEGYSVSREKKERFSLILESASTNQTSMYLCASSKGLAGLLGSYNEQFFGPGTRLTVL.

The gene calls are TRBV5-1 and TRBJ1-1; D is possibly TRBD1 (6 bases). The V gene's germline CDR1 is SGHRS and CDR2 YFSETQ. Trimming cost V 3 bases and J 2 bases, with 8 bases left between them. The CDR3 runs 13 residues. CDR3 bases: TGCGCCAGCAGCTACAGGGTAAACACTGAAGCTTTCTTT. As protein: CASSYRVNTEAFF.

The CDR3 is CASRQGAGQENEQFF. The DNA for the CDR3 is TGTGCCAGCAGACAAGGGGCCGGGCAAGAGAATGAGCAGTTCTTC. J is TRBJ2-1 and V is TRBV6-5; possibly TRBD1 for D (5 bases). Trimming took off 6 bases at V and 7 bases at J, with 19 bases between the two ends. The CDR3 has 15 amino acids. The V gene's germline CDR1 is MNHEY and CDR2 SVGAGI.

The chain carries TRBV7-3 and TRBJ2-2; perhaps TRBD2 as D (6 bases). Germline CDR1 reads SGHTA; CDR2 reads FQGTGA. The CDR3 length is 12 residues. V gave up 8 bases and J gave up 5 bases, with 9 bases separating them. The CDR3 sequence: CASGTPTGELFF. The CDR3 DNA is TGTGCCAGCGGGACTCCTACCGGGGAGCTGTTTTTT.